The subject of this entry is one T cell receptor (beta chain). This record comes from a study of blood T cell repertoires in COVID-19. Study-level information: Sample material is recorded as cDNA or gDNA derived from T cells, B-cell-depleted T cells, or PBMCs.

The CDR3 totals 13 residues. The germline gives CDR1 WSHSY, CDR2 SAAADI. Trimming left V 2 bases short and J 10 bases short, with 14 bases between. As originally analysed: Amplification from reference gene primers served as the basis for estimated nucleated cell counts. The table came from immunoSEQ multiplex PCR; TCRdb's copy has only in-frame clones and leaves some out. The V and J calls and clone size come from that table; D and trimming were worked out from the DNA. The table shows 120,000 or so clones, with 88% occurring only once. Material for sequencing was peripheral blood. The receptor was derived from a human donor in a cohort sampled during active COVID-19. The chain links TRBV10-2 to TRBJ1-1; tentative D call: TRBD1 (5 bases). CDR3 bases: TGCGCCAGCAGTGAGGGGGGGGTGGGGCGAGCTTTCTTT. Its protein is CASSEGGVGRAFF.